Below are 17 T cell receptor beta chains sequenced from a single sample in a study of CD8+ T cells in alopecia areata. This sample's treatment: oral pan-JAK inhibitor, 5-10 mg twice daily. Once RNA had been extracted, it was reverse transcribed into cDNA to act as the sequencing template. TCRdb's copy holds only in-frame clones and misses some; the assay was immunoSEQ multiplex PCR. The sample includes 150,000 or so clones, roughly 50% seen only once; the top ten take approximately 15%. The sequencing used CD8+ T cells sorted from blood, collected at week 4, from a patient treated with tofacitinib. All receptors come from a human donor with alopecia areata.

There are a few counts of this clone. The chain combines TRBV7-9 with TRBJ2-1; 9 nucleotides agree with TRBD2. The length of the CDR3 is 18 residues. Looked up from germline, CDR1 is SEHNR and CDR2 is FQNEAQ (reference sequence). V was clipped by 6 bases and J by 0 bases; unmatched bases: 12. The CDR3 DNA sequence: TGTGCCAGCAGGTCCCGGGTGAGCGGGGGGTTCTCCTACAATGAGCAGTTCTTC. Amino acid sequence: CASRSRVSGGFSYNEQFF.

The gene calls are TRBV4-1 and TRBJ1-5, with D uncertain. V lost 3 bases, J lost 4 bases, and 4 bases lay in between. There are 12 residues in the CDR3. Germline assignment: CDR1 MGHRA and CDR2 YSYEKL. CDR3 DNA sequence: TGCGCCAGCAGCCAGATTAATCAGCCCCAGCATTTT. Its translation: CASSQINQPQHF.

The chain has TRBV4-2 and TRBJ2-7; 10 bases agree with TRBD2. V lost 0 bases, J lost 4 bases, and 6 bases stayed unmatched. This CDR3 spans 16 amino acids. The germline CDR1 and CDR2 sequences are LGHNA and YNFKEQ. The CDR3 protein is CASSQDLSGGGYEQYF. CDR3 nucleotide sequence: TGTGCCAGCAGCCAAGATTTAAGCGGGGGGGGATACGAGCAGTACTTC.

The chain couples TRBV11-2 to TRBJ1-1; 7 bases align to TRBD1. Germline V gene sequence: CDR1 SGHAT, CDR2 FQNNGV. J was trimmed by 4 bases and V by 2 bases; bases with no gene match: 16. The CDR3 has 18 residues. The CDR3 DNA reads TGTGCCAGCAGCTTAAGGGACCCCCAGGGGGAATGGGGCACTGAAGCTTTCTTT. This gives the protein CASSLRDPQGEWGTEAFF.

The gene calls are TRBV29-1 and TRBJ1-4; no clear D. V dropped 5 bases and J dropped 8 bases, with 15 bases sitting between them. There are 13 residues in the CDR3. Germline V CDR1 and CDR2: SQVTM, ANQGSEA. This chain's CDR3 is CSVRAGPKEKLFF. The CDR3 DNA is TGCAGCGTTAGGGCCGGGCCCAAAGAAAAACTGTTTTTT.

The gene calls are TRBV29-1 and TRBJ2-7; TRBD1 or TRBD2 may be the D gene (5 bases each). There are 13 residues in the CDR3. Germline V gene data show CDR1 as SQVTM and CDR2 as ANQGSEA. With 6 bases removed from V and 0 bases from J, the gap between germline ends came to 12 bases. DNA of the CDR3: TGCAGCGTGTGCCCAGGGACCTCCTACGAGCAGTACTTC. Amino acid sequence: CSVCPGTSYEQYF.

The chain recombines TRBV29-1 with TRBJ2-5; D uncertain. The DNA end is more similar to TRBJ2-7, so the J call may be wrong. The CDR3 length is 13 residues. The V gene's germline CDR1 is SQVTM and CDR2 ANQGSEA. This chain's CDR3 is CSVEDPILYEQYF. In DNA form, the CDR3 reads TGCAGCGTTGAAGATCCAATACTCTACGAGCAGTACTTC.

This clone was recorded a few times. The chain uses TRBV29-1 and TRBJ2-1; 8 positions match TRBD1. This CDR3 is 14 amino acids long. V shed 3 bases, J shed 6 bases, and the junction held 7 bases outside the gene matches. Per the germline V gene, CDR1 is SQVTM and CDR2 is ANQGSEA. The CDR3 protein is CSVDGGQGANEQFF. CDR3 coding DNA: TGCAGCGTTGATGGTGGGCAGGGGGCCAATGAGCAGTTCTTC.

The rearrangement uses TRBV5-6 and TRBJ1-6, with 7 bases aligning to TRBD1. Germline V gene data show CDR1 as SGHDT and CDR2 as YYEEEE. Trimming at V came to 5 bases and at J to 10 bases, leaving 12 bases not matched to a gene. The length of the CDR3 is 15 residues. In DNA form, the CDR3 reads TGTGCCAGCAGATCCGTGACAGGGACGTCATCACCCCTCCACTTT. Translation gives CASRSVTGTSSPLHF. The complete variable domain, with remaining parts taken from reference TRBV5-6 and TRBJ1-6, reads DAGVTQSPTHLIKTRGQQVTLRCSPKSGHDTVSWYQQALGQGPQFIFQYYEEEERQRGNFPDRFSGHQFPNYSSELNVNALLLGDSALYLCASRSVTGTSSPLHFGNGTRLTVT.

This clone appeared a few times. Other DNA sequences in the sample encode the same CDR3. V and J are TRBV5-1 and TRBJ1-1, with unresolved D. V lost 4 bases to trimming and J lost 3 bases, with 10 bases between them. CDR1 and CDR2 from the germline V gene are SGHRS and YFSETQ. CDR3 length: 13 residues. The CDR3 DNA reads TGCGCCAGCAGCCTAGGAGGTGACACTGAAGCTTTCTTT. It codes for CASSLGGDTEAFF.

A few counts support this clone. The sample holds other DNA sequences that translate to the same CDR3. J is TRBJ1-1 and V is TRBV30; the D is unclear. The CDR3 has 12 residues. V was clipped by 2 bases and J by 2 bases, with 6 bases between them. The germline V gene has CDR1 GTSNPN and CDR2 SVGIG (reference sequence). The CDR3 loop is CAWSWGNTEAFF. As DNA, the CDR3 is TGTGCCTGGAGTTGGGGAAACACTGAAGCTTTCTTT.

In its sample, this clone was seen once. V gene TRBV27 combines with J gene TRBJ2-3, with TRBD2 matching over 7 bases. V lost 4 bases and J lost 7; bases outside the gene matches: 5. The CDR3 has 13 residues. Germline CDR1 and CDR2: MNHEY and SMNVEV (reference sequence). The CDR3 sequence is CASSWGGGNTQYF. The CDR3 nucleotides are TGTGCCAGCAGTTGGGGGGGTGGAAATACGCAGTATTTT.

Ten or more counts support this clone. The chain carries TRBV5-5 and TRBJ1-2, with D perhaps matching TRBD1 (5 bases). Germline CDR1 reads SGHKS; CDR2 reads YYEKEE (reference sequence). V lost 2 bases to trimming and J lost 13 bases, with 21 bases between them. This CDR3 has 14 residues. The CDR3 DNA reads TGTGCCAGCAGCTTAGGGGTGGAACAGTACCGCTGCACCTTC. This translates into CASSLGVEQYRCTF.

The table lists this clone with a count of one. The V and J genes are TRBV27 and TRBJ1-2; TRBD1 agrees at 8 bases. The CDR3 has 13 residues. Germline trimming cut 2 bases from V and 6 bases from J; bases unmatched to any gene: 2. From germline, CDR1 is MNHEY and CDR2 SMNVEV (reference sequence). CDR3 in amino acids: CASSLMTGDGYTF. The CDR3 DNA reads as TGTGCCAGCAGTTTAATGACAGGGGATGGCTACACCTTC.

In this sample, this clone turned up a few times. CDR3 amino acids: CASIRGTGYEAFF. The CDR3 DNA reads as TGTGCCAGCATCCGCGGGACAGGTTATGAAGCTTTCTTT. This chain uses TRBV2 with TRBJ1-1; 8 bases agree with TRBD1. Germline V gene data show CDR1 as SNHLY and CDR2 as FYNNEI. J gave up 7 bases and V 7 bases, and 8 bases lay outside the gene matches. The CDR3 totals 13 residues.

The CDR3 DNA sequence: TGTGCCAGCTTCCCGGGGGCTAATGAAAAACTGTTTTTT. Translating gives CASFPGANEKLFF. This sequence joins TRBV2 and TRBJ1-4; D might be TRBD1 (5 bases). Germline values: CDR1 SNHLY, CDR2 FYNNEI. The CDR3 totals 13 residues. Trimming pared 8 bases from V and 3 bases from J, leaving 10 bases between.

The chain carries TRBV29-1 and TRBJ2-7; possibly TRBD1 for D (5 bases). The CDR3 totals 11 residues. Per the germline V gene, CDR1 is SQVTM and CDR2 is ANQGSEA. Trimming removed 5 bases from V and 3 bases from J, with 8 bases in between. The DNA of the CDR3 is TGCAGCGTTTTCGACAGCTACGAGCAGTACTTC. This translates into CSVFDSYEQYF.